The rows below give T cell receptor beta chains drawn from one sample of a study of cytomegalovirus exposure and HLA in healthy donors. Here immunoSEQ multiplex PCR was the method, and the copy in TCRdb shows in-frame clones only, minus some. The sample contains around 150,000 clones, 65% to 80% of which appear only once. What was sequenced was PBMCs. These receptors were obtained from a man between 18 and 29 years old in good health and CMV-seropositive. Each CDR3 is given with its conserved first and last residue.

TRBJ2-3,TRBV6-6,CASSELIPDTQYF
TRBJ2-5,TRBV6-6,CASSKGQHWSEETQYF
TRBJ1-1,TRBV6-1,CASRPPGTEAFF
TRBJ1-2,TRBV29-1,CSVEDPRRRGPNYGYTF
TRBJ2-1,TRBV29-1,CSVDRSGGTDEQFF
TRBJ1-1,TRBV30,CAWSLRVVTEAFF
TRBJ1-3,TRBV9,CASSQRDSGNTIYF
TRBJ1-2,TRBV5-6,CASSRTGVGLDGYTF
TRBJ2-3,TRBV5-1,CASQERSGTDTQYF
TRBJ1-2,TRBV7-6,CASSFGQEDSNYGYTF
TRBJ2-5,TRBV9,CASSGGQGRQETQYF
TRBJ1-1,TRBV21-1,CASSTRPQGAYGGNTEAFF
TRBJ2-1,TRBV6-1,CASSEIAGGRNEQFF
TRBJ2-3,TRBV10-3,CATGTSGFQDTQYF
TRBJ1-1,TRBV10-3,CAISESGTGTEAFF
TRBJ1-4,TRBV6-1,CASSAGEKLFF
TRBJ2-3,TRBV5-6,CASSTGLAWTDTQYF
TRBJ2-3,TRBV2,CASQGGRTDTQYF
TRBJ2-6,TRBV7-2,CASSPTGSGANVLTF
TRBJ1-1,TRBV19,CASSKPLPSRKNTEAFF
TRBJ2-5,TRBV4-2,CASSQGSGGAQETQYF
TRBJ2-1,TRBV25-1,CASSRGRGLDISYNEQFF
TRBJ1-1,TRBV28,CASSSAGTGVTEAFF
TRBJ1-5,TRBV20-1,CSAGPPQHF
TRBJ1-2,TRBV19,CASSPRGQRGYTF
TRBJ2-1,TRBV6-1,CASSELGVEGNEQFF
TRBJ2-6,TRBV30,CAWSVWTGANVLTF
TRBJ1-3,TRBV7-2,CASSLGAKAIYF
TRBJ2-3,TRBV14,CASSQGGTRGADTQYF
TRBJ1-2,TRBV19,CASSIFPGDYGYTF
TRBJ1-2,TRBV7-2,CASTAVRETYANYGYTF
TRBJ2-2,TRBV27,CASSDRGGPGELFF
TRBJ1-6,TRBV5-4,CASSLGSGGSYNSPLHF
TRBJ2-2,TRBV6-5,CASRGTDSGELFF
TRBJ2-2,TRBV5-4,CASSPGVGTGATGELFF
TRBJ1-3,TRBV4-1,CASSYRRSGSTIYF
TRBJ2-2,TRBV5-1,CASSLVAGTYTGELFF
TRBJ2-3,TRBV27,CASSFGGTASTDTQYF
TRBJ2-3,TRBV28,CASSLGLAGGTDTQYF
TRBJ1-2,TRBV30,CAWSRPGTDGYTF
TRBJ1-2,TRBV7-9,CASSLGSGYEYGYTF
TRBJ2-5,TRBV7-3,CASSSDREETQYF
TRBJ1-1,TRBV5-4,CASSADRNTEAFF
TRBJ2-2,TRBV5-1,CASSSWGVSSNTGELFF
TRBJ1-2,TRBV5-6,CASTKDSLNYGYTF
TRBJ1-6,TRBV7-2,CASSLRTGSYNSPLHF
TRBJ2-5,TRBV7-2,CASSRDSGRETQYF
TRBJ2-3,TRBV9,CASSSTPSGGSDTQYF
TRBJ1-5,TRBV7-9,CASSSGSLNQPQHF
TRBJ2-3,TRBV2,CASRLGTTAIGNTQYF
TRBJ1-2,TRBV9,CASSVGPGLANYGYTF
TRBJ2-1,TRBV9,CASSPWGTSVDEQFF
TRBJ2-1,TRBV5-6,CASSPGGNEQFF